The 31 T cell receptor beta chains below were found in one sample sequenced in a study of neurological immune-mediated disorders. TCRdb re-analysed the 5' RACE reads in MiXCR, keeping a single row per CDR3 protein. The data contain tens of thousands of distinct CDR3 sequences, about 3.4% of them singletons. The sample comprised PBMCs. All receptors derive from a man aged 40-49 years with multiple sclerosis.

The sample holds many counts of this clonotype. V usage is TRBV29-1 and J usage is TRBJ2-3; no definite D call. Germline CDR1 reads SQVTM; CDR2 reads ANQGSEA. V lost 3 bases, J lost 2 bases, and 9 bases lay in between. There are 13 residues in the CDR3. CDR3 sequence (DNA): TGCAGCGTTGACGGCGAGAACACAGATACGCAGTATTTT. This encodes CSVDGENTDTQYF.

This clonotype was seen many times. The chain has TRBV20-1 and TRBJ1-2, with 8 bases identical to TRBD1. Trimming cost V 3 bases and J 4 bases; bases outside gene matches: 28. CDR1 and CDR2 from the germline V gene are DFQATT and SNEGSKA (reference sequence). The CDR3 is made up of 21 amino acids. In nucleotides, the CDR3 is TGCAGTGCTAGCCGGGACAGGTTTAAGGGGCTAACGACCTCTGTCATCTATGGCTACACCTTC. Amino acids: CSASRDRFKGLTTSVIYGYTF.

This clonotype was recorded many times. This chain connects TRBV20-1 to TRBJ2-3; 9 bases are a match to TRBD1. The germline V gene has CDR1 DFQATT and CDR2 SNEGSKA (reference sequence). This CDR3 has 10 residues. J lost 13 bases, V lost 3 bases, and 2 bases had no gene match. CDR3 in amino acids: CSASRDREYF. The CDR3 bases are TGCAGTGCTAGCCGGGACAGGGAGTATTTT.

In its sample, this clonotype was seen many times. The rearrangement links TRBV12-3 or TRBV12-4 to TRBJ1-5; D is uncertain. V lost 6 bases to trimming and J lost 0 bases, with 12 bases between them. The CDR3 consists of 15 residues. CDR3 sequence (DNA): TGTGCCAGCAGCACCCAGGAATATAGCAATCAGCCCCAGCATTTT. Translating gives CASSTQEYSNQPQHF.

This clonotype was picked up many times. This chain links TRBV20-1 with TRBJ2-1; D gene uncertain. This CDR3 region has 15 residues. The V and J ends lost 0 bases and 8 bases respectively, with 17 bases between them. The germline V gene has CDR1 DFQATT and CDR2 SNEGSKA (reference sequence). The CDR3 coding sequence is TGCAGTGCTAGAGATGTTGGCTCGCGACAACATGAGCAGTTCTTC. Its translation is CSARDVGSRQHEQFF.

There are many counts of this clonotype. V gene TRBV5-1 combines with J gene TRBJ1-2; D remains unclear. The CDR3 runs 13 residues. The germline CDR1 and CDR2 sequences are SGHRS and YFSETQ. Trimming removed 4 bases at V and 8 bases at J, with 15 bases between. The DNA for the CDR3 is TGCGCCAGCAGCCCTGACCGGGAAACCGGCTACACCTTC. Protein product: CASSPDRETGYTF. Variable domain in full (rest from reference TRBV5-1 and TRBJ1-2): KAGVTQTPRYLIKTRGQQVTLSCSPISGHRSVSWYQQTPGQGLQFLFEYFSETQRNKGNFPGRFSGRQFSNSRSEMNVSTLELGDSALYLCASSPDRETGYTFGSGTRLTVV.

In its sample, this clonotype was seen many times. The J gene is TRBJ1-1, the V gene TRBV7-2, with 9 bases fitting TRBD1. Looked up from germline, CDR1 is SGHTA and CDR2 is FQGNSA. The CDR3 consists of 13 residues. After removal of 0 bases from V and 11 bases from J, the junction contained 4 bases not matched to a gene. CDR3 sequence (DNA): TGTGCCAGCAGCTTAGCGAGGGACAGGGCGGCTTTCTTT. It specifies CASSLARDRAAFF.

This clonotype was picked up many times. V gene TRBV7-8 combines with J gene TRBJ2-7; D is perhaps TRBD2 (6 bases). The germline gives CDR1 SGHVS, CDR2 FQNEAQ. CDR3 length equals 16 residues. Between the trimmed V and J ends, which lost 5 bases and 0 bases, there was a span of 17 bases. The CDR3 protein is CASSTPGGVDSYEQYF. Written as DNA, the CDR3 is TGTGCCAGCAGCACCCCCGGCGGGGTTGACTCCTACGAGCAGTACTTC.

The sample holds many counts of this clonotype. This chain joins TRBV10-2 and TRBJ1-1; D remains unclear. Trimming left V 7 bases short and J 0 bases short, with 12 bases between. This CDR3 is 14 amino acids long. Germline CDR1 is WSHSY and CDR2 is SAAADI. The CDR3 here is CASTQDGMNTEAFF. Here the CDR3 DNA reads TGCGCCAGCACCCAAGACGGAATGAACACTGAAGCTTTCTTT.

Regarding this clonotype: A single base separates this from a much larger clone, so it may be a read error. This chain links TRBV29-1 with TRBJ1-5, with D possibly being TRBD1 (5 bases). The V gene's germline CDR1 is SQVTM and CDR2 ANQGSEA. There are 15 residues in the CDR3. The CDR3: CSVSHGTTGGQHQHF. The CDR3, as DNA: TGCAGCGTTTCTCATGGGACCACCGGGGGTCAGCACCAGCATTTT.

Ten or more counts support this clonotype. The V gene is TRBV10-3, the J gene TRBJ1-2; D may be TRBD1 (5 bases). The CDR3 is made up of 14 amino acids. V shed 3 bases and J shed 2 bases, with 10 bases lying between them. Looked up from germline, CDR1 is ENHRY and CDR2 is SYGVKD. The CDR3 region has the DNA TGTGCCATCAGTGAACAGGAGCAGAACTATGGCTACACCTTC. It is translated as CAISEQEQNYGYTF.

This clonotype was detected ten times or more. The V gene is TRBV11-2, the J gene TRBJ2-1, with 8 bases identical to TRBD2. CDR1 and CDR2 from the germline V gene are SGHAT and FQNNGV. The length of the CDR3 is 17 residues. The V gene end was trimmed by 2 bases and the J gene end by 0 bases; junction bases not matched to a gene: 6. The CDR3 is CASSLRAGGSSYNEQFF. The CDR3 bases are TGTGCCAGCAGCTTAAGGGCGGGGGGAAGCTCCTACAATGAGCAGTTCTTC.

Ten or more counts support this clonotype. Sequence at one end of the junction differs from germline and may be a read error. The chain combines TRBV27 with TRBJ2-1, with 12 bases matching TRBD2. Germline V gene data show CDR1 as MNHEY and CDR2 as SMNVEV (reference sequence). There are 14 residues in the CDR3. The DNA for the CDR3 is TGTGCCAGCAGTTTTAGGACTAGCGGGGTCCGGGCCTCCTTC. This gives the protein CASSFRTSGVRASF.

About this clonotype: With a much larger clone just one base away, this may be a read error. It is likely a read error, because the conserved phenylalanine at the end of the CDR3 is missing. The chain employs TRBV20-1 and TRBJ2-3; D not certain. The CDR3 extends over 12 amino acids. Trimming removed 5 bases from V and 1 base from J, with 7 bases in between. Germline V lookup: CDR1 DFQATT, CDR2 SNEGSKA (reference sequence). CDR3 nucleotides: TGCAGTGCTCCGGACCGCACAGATACGCAGTATATT. Encoded protein: CSAPDRTDTQYI.

This clonotype has ten or more counts. The chain uses TRBV5-1 and TRBJ2-7, with 10 bases lining up with TRBD2. The V segment lost 0 bases and the J segment 6 bases; nucleotides outside the gene matches: 3. CDR1 SGHRS and CDR2 YFSETQ come from the germline V gene. This CDR3 comprises 14 residues. The chain's CDR3 is CASSLVASGGEQYF. CDR3 in DNA: TGCGCCAGCAGCTTGGTGGCTAGCGGGGGCGAGCAGTACTTC.

This clonotype was seen at least ten times. The V gene is TRBV7-8, the J gene TRBJ2-7, with 11 bases fitting TRBD1. The V and J ends lost 6 bases and 3 bases, in that order; junction bases with no gene match: 7. The length of the CDR3 is 15 residues. The germline V gene encodes CDR1 SGHVS and CDR2 FQNEAQ. The CDR3 region has the DNA TGTGCCAGCAGTTACGGACAGGGGGCTTTCTACGAGCAGTACTTC. As protein: CASSYGQGAFYEQYF.

This clonotype was recorded many times. The chain recombines TRBV12-3 or TRBV12-4 with TRBJ1-4; perhaps TRBD1 as D (5 bases). This CDR3 comprises 14 residues. Trimming removed 4 bases from V and 8 bases from J, with 14 bases in between. CDR3 bases: TGTGCCAGCAGTTCTCGGGGGTCGGGGGAAAAACTGTTTTTT. Its translation is CASSSRGSGEKLFF.

This clonotype was seen ten or more times. This chain's CDR3 is CASSEVVGGDWMGYTF. The DNA of the CDR3 is TGTGCCAGCAGTGAAGTTGTAGGGGGTGATTGGATGGGCTACACCTTC. V gene TRBV6-1 combines with J gene TRBJ1-2, with D perhaps TRBD1 (6 bases). This CDR3 is built from 16 residues. The germline gives CDR1 MNHNS, CDR2 SASEGT. Deletions cut 1 base from V and 8 bases from J, with 20 bases between.

This clonotype was seen ten or more times. The rearrangement joins TRBV29-1 to TRBJ2-5; D ambiguous. The CDR3 length is 11 residues. V lost 5 bases and J 2 bases, leaving 6 bases between the germline ends. Germline V gene data show CDR1 as SQVTM and CDR2 as ANQGSEA. In DNA form, the CDR3 reads TGCAGCGTTCAACTTCAAGAGACCCAGTACTTC. Translating gives CSVQLQETQYF.

This clonotype appeared many times. The chain links TRBV5-6 to TRBJ2-1; 9 bases align to TRBD1. CDR1 is SGHDT, CDR2 YYEEEE, per germline. The CDR3 extends over 13 amino acids. After removal of 3 bases from V and 8 bases from J, the junction contained 3 bases not matched to a gene. CDR3 protein: CASSWDRVDEQFF. As DNA, the CDR3 is TGTGCCAGCAGCTGGGACAGGGTTGATGAGCAGTTCTTC. The variable domain in full, with the rest retrieved from reference TRBV5-6 and TRBJ2-1, is DAGVTQSPTHLIKTRGQQVTLRCSPKSGHDTVSWYQQALGQGPQFIFQYYEEEERQRGNFPDRFSGHQFPNYSSELNVNALLLGDSALYLCASSWDRVDEQFFGPGTRLTVL.

The sample holds many counts of this clonotype. The CDR3: CSARASGTGELFF. The CDR3 DNA reads TGCAGTGCTAGGGCTAGCGGGACCGGGGAGCTGTTTTTT. The V call is TRBV20-1, the J call TRBJ2-2, with TRBD2 matching over 8 bases. This CDR3 comprises 13 residues. From germline, CDR1 is DFQATT and CDR2 SNEGSKA (reference sequence). V shed 3 bases, J shed 5 bases, and the junction held 2 bases outside the gene matches.

This clonotype showed up many times. The chain uses TRBV20-1 and TRBJ1-4; tentative D call: TRBD1 (6 bases). Looked up from germline, CDR1 is DFQATT and CDR2 is SNEGSKA (reference sequence). Trimming shortened V by 4 bases and J by 11 bases, and 20 bases separated the two germline ends. The CDR3 is made up of 14 amino acids. The CDR3 reads CSATQAGVTEKLFF. CDR3 in DNA: TGCAGTGCTACTCAAGCAGGGGTTACCGAGAAACTGTTTTTT.

In this sample, this clonotype turned up a few times. A much larger clone is a single base away; this may be a read error. This chain connects TRBV5-1 to TRBJ2-1; D unclear. The V and J ends lost 0 bases and 12 bases respectively, with 10 bases between them. Germline lookup yields CDR1 SGHRS and CDR2 YFSETQ. This CDR3 spans 12 amino acids. The CDR3 here is CASSLVREMQFF. The CDR3 nucleotides read TGCGCCAGCAGCTTGGTAAGGGAAATGCAGTTCTTC. Full variable domain (missing parts from reference TRBV5-1 and TRBJ2-1): KAGVTQTPRYLIKTRGQQVTLSCSPISGHRSVSWYQQTPGQGLQFLFEYFSETQRNKGNFPGRFSGRQFSNSRSEMNVSTLELGDSALYLCASSLVREMQFFGPGTRLTVL.

Only a few counts were recorded for this clonotype. This rearrangement joins TRBV3-1 to TRBJ2-7; D gene ambiguous. Germline V gene sequence: CDR1 LGHDT, CDR2 YNNKEL (reference sequence). The CDR3 contains 14 residues. V was pared by 1 base and J by 1 base, with 8 bases between. The CDR3 is CASSQGYSSYEQYF. Here the CDR3 DNA reads TGTGCCAGCAGCCAAGGTTATAGTTCCTACGAGCAGTACTTC.

This clonotype was counted many times. J is TRBJ2-7 and V is TRBV29-1; 14 bases line up with TRBD2. CDR1 and CDR2 from the germline V gene are SQVTM and ANQGSEA. The ends lost 4 bases at V and 5 bases at J; junction bases unmatched: 7. This CDR3 contains 15 residues. The CDR3 reads CSVVYTGLAGDEQYF. The CDR3 region has the DNA TGCAGCGTTGTTTATACGGGACTAGCGGGAGACGAGCAGTACTTC.

This clonotype was observed at least ten times. This chain uses TRBV5-5 with TRBJ2-5; D remains unclear. The V and J ends lost 3 bases and 3 bases respectively, with 9 bases between them. Germline V gene sequence: CDR1 SGHKS, CDR2 YYEKEE (reference sequence). The CDR3 totals 13 residues. CDR3 residues: CASSSWTEETQYF. The CDR3 DNA reads TGTGCCAGCAGCTCCTGGACGGAAGAGACCCAGTACTTC.

This clonotype was seen many times. A clone one base away is much larger, so this may be a read error. The chain recombines TRBV3-1 with TRBJ2-2; unclear D gene. V was pared by 0 bases and J by 0 bases, with 2 bases between. The CDR3 is 14 amino acids. Germline V gene sequence: CDR1 LGHDT, CDR2 YNNKEL (reference sequence). In DNA form, the CDR3 reads TGTGCCAGCAGCCAAGAGACGAACACCGGGGAGCTGTTTTTT. This sequence encodes CASSQETNTGELFF.

This clonotype came up many times. The chain joins TRBV5-5 to TRBJ1-5; TRBD1 aligns across 7 bases. The CDR3 length is 15 residues. The junction had 6 bases not matched to a gene; V was cut back by 6 bases and J by 0 bases. Germline-derived CDR1 and CDR2 are SGHKS and YYEKEE (reference sequence). CDR3 coding DNA: TGTGCCAGCAACCCGACAGGGACTAGCAATCAGCCCCAGCATTTT. Protein product: CASNPTGTSNQPQHF.

This clonotype was picked up many times. The J gene is TRBJ2-7, the V gene TRBV5-1; 7 positions agree with TRBD1. Germline V gene sequence: CDR1 SGHRS, CDR2 YFSETQ. V shed 3 bases, J shed 3 bases, and the junction held 6 bases outside the gene matches. CDR3 length: 14 amino acids. The CDR3 sequence is CASSYTGVDYEQYF. DNA of the CDR3: TGCGCCAGCAGCTATACAGGGGTTGACTACGAGCAGTACTTC.

The rearrangement links TRBV6-1 to TRBJ2-3; TRBD2 matches 8 bases. Germline lookup yields CDR1 MNHNS and CDR2 SASEGT. The length of the CDR3 is 14 residues. J lost 6 bases, V lost 4 bases, and 6 bases had no gene match. The CDR3 DNA reads as TGTGCCAGCAGTGTTGAGCGGGGGTTGGATACGCAGTATTTT. It codes for CASSVERGLDTQYF.

This clonotype came up many times. The rearrangement links TRBV29-1 to TRBJ2-5; either TRBD1 or TRBD2 may fit D (5 bases each). Germline assignment: CDR1 SQVTM and CDR2 ANQGSEA. The CDR3 contains 15 residues. The V and J ends lost 3 bases and 2 bases respectively, with 16 bases between them. The CDR3, as DNA: TGCAGCGTTGAGCGTCTTCAGGGACGGCAAGAGACCCAGTACTTC. It yields the protein CSVERLQGRQETQYF.